This T cell receptor (beta chain) was sequenced during a study of neoadjuvant anti-PD-1 for oral cavity cancer. Overall study results and limits: Higher pretreatment blood Treg/Th17 ratios correlated with higher pretreatment blood and lower post-treatment tumor TCRbeta clonality.

Sequenced by immunoSEQ multiplex PCR; TCRdb stores in-frame clones only, minus some. The sample shows 11,000 to 15,000 clones, roughly 70% of them seen only once. Germline trimming cut 1 base from V and 0 bases from J; bases unmatched to any gene: 7. This CDR3 region has 16 residues. Germline assignment: CDR1 SGHRS and CDR2 YFSETQ. The time point was: after neoadjuvant nivolumab, at surgical resection. These newly diagnosed stage II-IVA oral cavity squamous cell carcinoma patients had no prior systemic or radiation treatment. PBMCs were not maintained or expanded in culture before analysis. As to this clone: Its antigen is not identified.

The chain uses TRBV5-1 and TRBJ2-7, with 7 bases lining up with TRBD2. Sequenced material: PBMCs, taken after nivolumab (anti-PD-1) treatment. This clonotype was sampled from a person between 40 and 79 years old with oral cavity squamous cell carcinoma. In DNA, the CDR3 is TGCGCCAGCAGCTTGCGGCCGGGACTAACCTCCTACGAGCAGTACTTC. This sequence encodes CASSLRPGLTSYEQYF.